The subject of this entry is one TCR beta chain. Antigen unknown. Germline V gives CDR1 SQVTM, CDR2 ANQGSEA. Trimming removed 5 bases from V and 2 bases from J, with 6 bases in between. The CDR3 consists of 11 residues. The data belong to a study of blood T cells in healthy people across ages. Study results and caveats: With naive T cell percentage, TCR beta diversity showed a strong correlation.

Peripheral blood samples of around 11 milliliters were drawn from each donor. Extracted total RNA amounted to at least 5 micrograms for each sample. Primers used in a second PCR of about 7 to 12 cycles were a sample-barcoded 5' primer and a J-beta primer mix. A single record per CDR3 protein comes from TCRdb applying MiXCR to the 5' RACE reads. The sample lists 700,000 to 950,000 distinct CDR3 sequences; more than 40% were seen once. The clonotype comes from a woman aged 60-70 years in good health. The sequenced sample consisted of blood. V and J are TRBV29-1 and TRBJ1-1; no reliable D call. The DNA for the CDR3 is TGCAGCGTTAAACATAACACTGAAGCTTTCTTT. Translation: CSVKHNTEAFF.